The source of this T cell receptor (beta chain) is a study of blood T cells in healthy people across ages. Turning to this clonotype: The antigen is not known.

V shed 2 bases, J shed 3 bases, and the junction held 21 bases outside the gene matches. CDR1 is DFQATT, CDR2 SNEGSKA, per germline (reference sequence). The CDR3 loop spans 19 amino acids. Primed by a sample-barcoded 5' primer and a J-beta primer mix, a second PCR proceeded for roughly 6 to 12 cycles. Tagging of each cDNA molecule was performed by a template-switch adaptor with 12 random nucleotides. TCRdb ran MiXCR on the 5' RACE reads and lists one entry per CDR3 protein. The sample holds approximately 810,000 distinct CDR3 sequences, approximately 35% seen once. Regarding the study as a whole: Since the PBMCs were unsorted, naive and antigen-experienced cells could not be conclusively compared. Among long-lived donors, naive CD4+ cells were more numerous and diversity higher than in aged donors.

The sequencing input was blood. The rearrangement links TRBV20-1 to TRBJ2-5, with 7 bases matching TRBD1. This TCR derives from a man younger than 35 in good health. The CDR3 region has the DNA TGCAGTGCTAGACCTTATGGGAACAGGGGAACGGGTAAAGAAGAGACCCAGTACTTC. Translated: CSARPYGNRGTGKEETQYF.